The T cell receptor beta chain under discussion was sequenced for a study of T cell changes during pregnancy in multiple sclerosis. V lost 9 bases to trimming and J lost 1 base; unmatched junction nucleotides: 1. The CDR3 has 12 amino acids. In germline, CDR1 is SGDLS, CDR2 YYNGEE. Clones were read by immunoSEQ multiplex PCR, and TCRdb kept only the in-frame ones, dropping some. Counted here are 65,000 to 95,000 clones, around 91% occurring once; the ten biggest clones make up under 2.5%. This chain links TRBV9 with TRBJ2-3, with 8 bases identical to TRBD1. The clonotype comes from a female donor with multiple sclerosis, enrolled in a pregnancy study. This specimen was peripheral blood, taken before pregnancy. CDR3 amino acids: CATRGRTDTQYF. Written as DNA, the CDR3 is TGTGCCACCAGGGGGCGCACAGATACGCAGTATTTT. Combining the CDR3 with reference TRBV9 and TRBJ2-3 gives the whole variable domain DSGVTQTPKHLITATGQRVTLRCSPRSGDLSVYWYQQSLDQGLQFLIQYYNGEERAKGNILERFSAQQFPDLHSELNLSSLELGDSALYFCATRGRTDTQYFGPGTRLTVL.